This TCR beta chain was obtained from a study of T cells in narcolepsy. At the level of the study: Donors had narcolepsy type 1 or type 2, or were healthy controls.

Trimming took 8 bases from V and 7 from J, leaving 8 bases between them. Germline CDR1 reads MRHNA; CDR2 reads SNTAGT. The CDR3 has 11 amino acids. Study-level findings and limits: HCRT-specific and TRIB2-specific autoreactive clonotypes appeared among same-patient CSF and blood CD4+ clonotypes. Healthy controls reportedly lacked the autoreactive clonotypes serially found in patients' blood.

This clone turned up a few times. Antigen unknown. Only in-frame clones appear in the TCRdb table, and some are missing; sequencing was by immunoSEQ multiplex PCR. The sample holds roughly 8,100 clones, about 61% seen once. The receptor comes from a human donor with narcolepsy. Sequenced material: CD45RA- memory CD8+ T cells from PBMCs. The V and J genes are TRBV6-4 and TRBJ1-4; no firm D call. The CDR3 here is CASLRPEKLFF. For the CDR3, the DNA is TGTGCCAGCCTCCGACCTGAAAAACTGTTTTTT.